The entry that follows covers one T cell receptor beta chain sequence. The method was immunoSEQ multiplex PCR; TCRdb's version includes in-frame clones alone and lacks a portion of them. Here the sample spans some 52,000 clones, 95% to 97% being singletons. This sample was included in a study of siplizumab effects on memory and regulatory T cells. Germline CDR1 is MDHEN and CDR2 is SYDVKM. Trimming pared 1 base from V and 4 bases from J, leaving 7 bases between. The CDR3 has 13 amino acids. Input material: naive CD4+ T cells sorted from blood. The V call is TRBV28, the J call TRBJ1-1; D perhaps matches TRBD1 (6 bases). This clonotype was obtained from a human donor in good health. CDR3 sequence reads: CASSLSGVTEAFF. Here the CDR3 DNA reads TGTGCCAGCAGTTTATCAGGGGTCACTGAAGCTTTCTTT.